The clone carrying this T cell receptor beta chain was found a few times. As yet, its antigen is unknown. The data are from a study of OX40 agonist ivuxolimab in advanced cancers. In the study overall: At 0.01 to 10 mg/kg, ivuxolimab was administered intravenously to patients every 2 weeks. One patient with hepatocellular carcinoma and two with cutaneous melanoma, three in all, had partial responses.

The V gene's germline CDR1 is SGHDT and CDR2 YYEEEE. J lost 10 bases, V lost 1 base, and 8 bases had no gene match. This CDR3 is 15 amino acids long. Whole-study results and caveats: CD8+ T cells showed, on average, more clonal expansion than CD4+ cells.

Sampling times: baseline, cycle 4 day 1, cycle 7 day 1. Sequenced by immunoSEQ multiplex PCR; TCRdb stores in-frame clones only, minus some. The repertoire holds about 98,000 clones, with 87% as singletons. The sequences come from CD4+ or CD8+ T cells sorted from blood, collected in a trial of the OX40 agonist ivuxolimab. The V gene is TRBV5-6, the J gene TRBJ2-1; 10 bases line up with TRBD2. This clonotype originated in an adult with an advanced solid tumor such as melanoma, head and neck, liver or kidney cancer. The CDR3 DNA reads as TGTGCCAGCAGCTTGTGGCTAGCGGGGGTAGGAGAGCAGTTCTTC. This codes for CASSLWLAGVGEQFF.